What follows is one T cell receptor beta chain and its context. These data are taken from a study of T cell responses to AZD1222 COVID-19 vaccine. J was trimmed by 2 bases and V by 1 base; bases with no gene match: 5. Germline CDR1 SSHAT, CDR2 FNYEAQ (reference sequence). The CDR3 has 16 amino acids. Using immunoSEQ multiplex PCR, the repertoire was profiled, and TCRdb retains in-frame clones only, with some absent. The table lists some 75,000 clones, roughly 84% of them singletons. Specimen: peripheral blood, collected on day 0 of AZD1222 vaccination. The clonotype was recovered from an adult in good health. The V and J genes are TRBV7-7 and TRBJ2-5; 9 bases fit TRBD2. The CDR3 region is CASSLGPSGEQETQYF. The CDR3 DNA sequence: TGTGCCAGCAGCTTAGGCCCTAGCGGGGAACAAGAGACCCAGTACTTC.